One sample yielded the 26 T cell receptor beta chains listed below, sequenced in a study of T cells in localized non-small cell lung cancer. Libraries were prepared by immunoSEQ multiplex PCR; TCRdb keeps only in-frame clonotypes and omits some of them. The table has under 35,000 clones, about nine tenths seen once. Sequences were derived from peripheral blood mononuclear cells, sampled before any cancer treatment. Source of these receptors: a woman aged 40-69 years with stage III lung adenocarcinoma.

The chain couples TRBV5-1 to TRBJ2-5; 7 bases map to TRBD1. The CDR3 loop spans 15 amino acids. V lost 5 bases and J lost 4; bases outside the gene matches: 11. Per germline, CDR1 SGHRS and CDR2 YFSETQ. This CDR3 is CASSFGIGGRETQYF. The CDR3 coding sequence is TGCGCCAGCAGTTTTGGAATAGGGGGCAGAGAGACCCAGTACTTC.

This clone came up a few times. This rearrangement joins TRBV29-1 to TRBJ2-1; 8 bases line up with TRBD2. Germline CDR1 is SQVTM and CDR2 is ANQGSEA. The V segment lost 6 bases and the J segment 3 bases; nucleotides outside the gene matches: 7. The CDR3 sequence is 14 residues long. The CDR3 spells CSVGFTSGYNEQFF. The DNA for the CDR3 is TGCAGCGTGGGGTTCACTAGCGGCTACAATGAGCAGTTCTTC.

The chain employs TRBV5-4 and TRBJ1-4; the match to TRBD1 covers 9 bases. V was pared by 4 bases and J by 6 bases, with 4 bases of the junction left unmatched. Germline V CDR1 and CDR2: SGHNT, YYREEE (reference sequence). The CDR3 is 14 amino acids. The CDR3 sequence is CASSRDRVDEKLFF. The CDR3 bases are TGTGCCAGCAGCCGGGACAGGGTGGATGAAAAACTGTTTTTT.

This chain uses TRBV11-3 with TRBJ1-1; the match to TRBD1 covers 7 bases. Germline-derived CDR1 and CDR2 are SGHNT and YENEEA. V lost 1 base to trimming and J lost 8 bases; unmatched junction nucleotides: 4. This CDR3 spans 13 amino acids. Here the CDR3 reads CASSLGDRREAFF. For the CDR3, the DNA is TGTGCCAGCAGCTTAGGGGACAGACGGGAAGCTTTCTTT.

In its sample, this clone was seen once. The V call is TRBV5-5, the J call TRBJ1-6; D is perhaps TRBD1 (5 bases). Germline V gives CDR1 SGHKS, CDR2 YYEKEE (reference sequence). Trimming left V 4 bases short and J 0 bases short, with 17 bases between. The CDR3 runs to 18 residues. The CDR3 is CASSRGGVQSSYNSPLHF. Written as DNA, the CDR3 is TGTGCCAGCAGCCGCGGGGGGGTTCAGAGCTCCTATAATTCACCCCTCCACTTT.

As to this clone: A read error may produce the germline difference seen at one junction end. Other DNA variants within this sample encode the same CDR3. This sequence joins TRBV9 and TRBJ2-7; perhaps D is TRBD1 or TRBD2 (6 bases each). The CDR3 covers 14 residues. Germline V CDR1 and CDR2: SGDLS, YYNGEE. CDR3 coding DNA: TGTGCCAGCAGTGTAGGAGGGGGGAACTACGAGCAGTACTTC. Translating it yields CASSVGGGNYEQYF.

This clone occurred a few times. Here the CDR3 reads CASSLAETGWTEAFF. CDR3 sequence (DNA): TGTGCCAGCAGCTTGGCCGAGACAGGGTGGACTGAAGCTTTCTTT. The genes are TRBV5-4 and TRBJ1-1; 7 bases line up with TRBD1. The length of the CDR3 is 15 residues. From germline, CDR1 is SGHNT and CDR2 YYREEE (reference sequence). V lost 0 bases, J lost 5 bases, and 7 bases stayed unmatched.

The chain employs TRBV7-2 and TRBJ1-1; weak D call: TRBD1 (5 bases). Germline-derived CDR1 and CDR2 are SGHTA and FQGNSA. V shed 1 base and J shed 0 bases, with 6 bases lying between them. The CDR3 spans 14 residues. CDR3 nucleotide sequence: TGTGCCAGCAGCTTAGGGGGGGTGAACACTGAAGCTTTCTTT. This sequence encodes CASSLGGVNTEAFF.

This chain links TRBV9 with TRBJ1-4; D possibly corresponds to TRBD1 (6 bases). Trimming took 1 base from V and 3 from J, leaving 7 bases between them. The CDR3 length is 14 residues. Germline V gene sequence: CDR1 SGDLS, CDR2 YYNGEE. The CDR3 sequence is CASSVRGANEKLFF. In DNA form, the CDR3 reads TGTGCCAGCAGCGTAAGGGGGGCTAATGAAAAACTGTTTTTT.

This rearrangement joins TRBV25-1 to TRBJ2-5; D gene uncertain. Germline V gives CDR1 MGHDK, CDR2 SYGVNS. The CDR3 has 12 amino acids. V lost 6 bases and J 4 bases, leaving 9 bases between the germline ends. The CDR3 nucleotides are TGTGCCAGCAGGTTAGGTGGAGAGACCCAGTACTTC. It is translated as CASRLGGETQYF.

The gene calls are TRBV2 and TRBJ1-1, with 11 bases matching TRBD1. This CDR3 has 14 residues. J was trimmed by 5 bases and V by 4 bases; bases with no gene match: 3. Per the germline V gene, CDR1 is SNHLY and CDR2 is FYNNEI. CDR3 amino acids: CASSVGQGGTEAFF. CDR3 sequence (DNA): TGTGCCAGCAGTGTGGGACAGGGGGGTACTGAAGCTTTCTTT.

The chain links TRBV4-3 to TRBJ2-3; 11 nucleotides line up with TRBD2. Germline V gene sequence: CDR1 LGHNA, CDR2 YSLEER. The V and J ends lost 0 bases and 1 base, in that order; junction bases with no gene match: 9. The CDR3 totals 19 residues. The CDR3 DNA reads TGCGCCAGCAGCCAAGATTTACTAGCGGGAGCCATGGGCACAGATACGCAGTATTTT. Its translation: CASSQDLLAGAMGTDTQYF.

J is TRBJ2-3 and V is TRBV2; 9 nucleotides match TRBD2. The V and J ends lost 8 bases and 2 bases, in that order; junction bases with no gene match: 5. The CDR3 runs to 14 residues. From germline, CDR1 is SNHLY and CDR2 FYNNEI. CDR3 DNA: TGTGCCAGCGGATGGACTAGCGCCACAGATACGCAGTATTTT. Its translation is CASGWTSATDTQYF.

The CDR3 sequence is CAPRDRRSYEQYF. In nucleotides, the CDR3 is TGTGCCCCCCGGGACAGACGATCCTACGAGCAGTACTTC. The chain joins TRBV6-1 to TRBJ2-7; 7 bases align to TRBD1. The CDR3 has 13 residues. J lost 1 base, V lost 11 bases, and 8 bases had no gene match. CDR1 MNHNS and CDR2 SASEGT come from the germline V gene.

The V and J genes are TRBV5-4 and TRBJ1-1; D perhaps matches TRBD1 (5 bases). The ends were cut back, 4 bases at V and 0 bases at J, with 10 bases in the middle. The CDR3 sequence is 14 residues long. CDR1 and CDR2 (germline): SGHNT, YYREEE (reference sequence). The CDR3 DNA sequence: TGTGCCAGCAGCCGGGGGGGAATGAACACTGAAGCTTTCTTT. Its translation is CASSRGGMNTEAFF.

The chain employs TRBV4-2 and TRBJ1-5; D perhaps matches TRBD1 (6 bases). Per the germline V gene, CDR1 is LGHNA and CDR2 is YNFKEQ. The CDR3 has 17 residues. Trimming cost V 0 bases and J 1 base, with 13 bases left between them. In DNA form, the CDR3 reads TGTGCCAGCAGCCAAGATAGGGGGGTTTGGAGCAATCAGCCCCAGCATTTT. Amino acids: CASSQDRGVWSNQPQHF.

The V gene is TRBV28, the J gene TRBJ1-1, with D uncertain. This CDR3 comprises 12 residues. Trimming took off 5 bases at V and 5 bases at J, with 9 bases between the two ends. Germline V gives CDR1 MDHEN, CDR2 SYDVKM. The DNA of the CDR3 is TGTGCCAGCAGTCCTCGGTGGACTGAAGCTTTCTTT. This translates into CASSPRWTEAFF.

This clone occurred a few times. The CDR3 spells CASSLGLAGKSSGYNEQFF. CDR3 bases: TGTGCCAGCAGCTTAGGTCTAGCGGGGAAGAGCTCGGGCTACAATGAGCAGTTCTTC. The rearrangement links TRBV5-8 to TRBJ2-1; the match to TRBD2 covers 9 bases. CDR3 length: 19 residues. J lost 3 bases, V lost 2 bases, and 15 bases had no gene match. CDR1 SGHTS and CDR2 YDEGEE come from the germline V gene.

The chain recombines TRBV6-1 with TRBJ2-7; D call uncertain. The CDR3 totals 12 residues. Germline V gene data show CDR1 as MNHNS and CDR2 as SASEGT. V was shortened by 6 bases and J by 4 bases, with 10 bases between the two germline ends. Here the CDR3 DNA reads TGTGCCAGCAGACCTCAGAGTTACGAGCAGTACTTC. This sequence encodes CASRPQSYEQYF.

The CDR3 region is CASSLAWATQETQYF. The CDR3 DNA is TGTGCCAGCAGCTTGGCCTGGGCAACTCAAGAGACCCAGTACTTC. V usage is TRBV5-4 and J usage is TRBJ2-5, with unresolved D. The ends were cut back, 0 bases at V and 2 bases at J, with 11 bases in the middle. Germline assignment: CDR1 SGHNT and CDR2 YYREEE (reference sequence). The CDR3 contains 15 residues.

The chain links TRBV30 to TRBJ1-4, with D possibly matching TRBD1 (5 bases). Trimming removed 2 bases from V and 4 bases from J, with 17 bases in between. Germline V CDR1 and CDR2: GTSNPN, SVGIG (reference sequence). The length of the CDR3 is 16 residues. Written as DNA, the CDR3 is TGTGCCTGGAGTTCTTTGACAGATCTCCGTAATGAAAAACTGTTTTTT. This gives the protein CAWSSLTDLRNEKLFF. Filled out from reference TRBV30 and TRBJ1-4, the complete variable domain reads SQTIHQWPATLVQPVGSPLSLECTVEGTSNPNLYWYRQAAGRGLQLLFYSVGIGQISSEVPQNLSASRPQDRQFILSSKKLLLSDSGFYLCAWSSLTDLRNEKLFFGSGTQLSVL.

This chain connects TRBV5-4 to TRBJ2-1; TRBD2 aligns across 10 bases. The germline V gene has CDR1 SGHNT and CDR2 YYREEE (reference sequence). CDR3 size: 16 residues. The V and J ends lost 4 bases and 9 bases, in that order; junction bases with no gene match: 13. CDR3 residues: CASSLGGLAGDREQFF. CDR3 nucleotide sequence: TGTGCCAGCAGCCTGGGTGGGCTAGCGGGAGATCGTGAGCAGTTCTTC. The entire variable domain, with the rest obtained from reference TRBV5-4 and TRBJ2-1, is as follows: ETGVTQSPTHLIKTRGQQVTLRCSSQSGHNTVSWYQQALGQGPQFIFQYYREEENGRGNFPPRFSGLQFPNYSSELNVNALELDDSALYLCASSLGGLAGDREQFFGPGTRLTVL.

The J gene is TRBJ2-4, the V gene TRBV10-2; D not certain. Germline values: CDR1 WSHSY, CDR2 SAAADI. The CDR3 loop spans 15 amino acids. V was cut by 3 bases and J by 0 bases, with 9 bases left in between. The CDR3 DNA sequence: TGCGCCAGCAGTGATCTCTTACTAGCCAAAAACATTCAGTACTTC. It codes for CASSDLLLAKNIQYF.

The chain links TRBV28 to TRBJ1-1; 9 nucleotides align to TRBD1. J gave up 4 bases and V 6 bases, and 9 bases lay outside the gene matches. Germline CDR1 is MDHEN and CDR2 is SYDVKM. The CDR3 consists of 15 residues. The chain's CDR3 is CASSPGTGRATEAFF. CDR3 coding DNA: TGTGCCAGCAGCCCCGGGACAGGGAGGGCCACTGAAGCTTTCTTT.

The chain employs TRBV28 and TRBJ2-7; 8 nucleotides agree with TRBD1. The CDR3 length is 15 residues. CDR1 and CDR2 from the germline V gene are MDHEN and SYDVKM. After removal of 1 base from V and 8 bases from J, the junction contained 10 bases not matched to a gene. The CDR3 DNA reads TGTGCCAGCAGTTTATCCGAACGAGGCAGGGGGCAGCAGTACTTC. Protein sequence: CASSLSERGRGQQYF.

The chain links TRBV10-2 to TRBJ2-3; perhaps TRBD1 as D (6 bases). V shed 6 bases and J shed 1 base, with 11 bases lying between them. CDR1 and CDR2 (germline): WSHSY, SAAADI. The CDR3 consists of 14 residues. CDR3 region: CASRTGRGTDTQYF. The DNA for the CDR3 is TGCGCCAGCAGAACAGGGAGAGGCACAGATACGCAGTATTTT.